The 5 T cell receptor beta chains below come from one sample, sequenced in a study of T cell responses to AZD1222 COVID-19 vaccine. Data came from immunoSEQ multiplex PCR; TCRdb stores just in-frame clones and leaves some out. The table lists 85,000 to 110,000 clones, around 91% of them singletons. The sample in question was peripheral blood, obtained on day 0 of AZD1222 vaccination. The receptor set was obtained from an adult in good health.

The chain links TRBV5-4 to TRBJ2-7; TRBD2 matches at 11 bases. This CDR3 spans 16 amino acids. Losses at the gene ends were 4 bases for V and 0 bases for J; bases not matched to a gene: 6. Germline CDR1 is SGHNT and CDR2 is YYREEE (reference sequence). The CDR3 region has the DNA TGTGCCAGCAGCCTGGTAGCGGGAGGGTCCTCCTACGAGCAGTACTTC. Translation gives CASSLVAGGSSYEQYF.

This chain joins TRBV25-1 and TRBJ1-3, with a tentative D call TRBD1 (5 bases). In germline, CDR1 is MGHDK, CDR2 SYGVNS. Trimming pared 2 bases from V and 2 bases from J, leaving 13 bases between. The CDR3 runs 16 residues. The CDR3 DNA is TGTGCCAGCAGTGAAGGGTGGGGGGGTACTGGAAACACCATATATTTT. This sequence encodes CASSEGWGGTGNTIYF.

The CDR3 region is CASSSGGTGGDEQYF. CDR3 bases: TGCGCCAGCAGCTCGGGAGGGACAGGGGGCGACGAGCAGTACTTC. This rearrangement joins TRBV5-1 to TRBJ2-7; TRBD1 matches at 12 bases. The CDR3 length is 15 residues. Germline CDR1 SGHRS, CDR2 YFSETQ. The J segment lost 5 bases and the V segment lost 3 bases, leaving 6 bases of the junction unmatched.

The CDR3 is CASSKQGMGETQYF. The CDR3, as DNA: TGTGCCAGCAGTAAACAGGGTATGGGAGAGACCCAGTACTTC. The chain is built from TRBV2 and TRBJ2-5; TRBD1 is a possible D gene (6 bases). Deletions cut 5 bases from V and 4 bases from J, with 14 bases between. The length of the CDR3 is 14 residues. Germline assignment: CDR1 SNHLY and CDR2 FYNNEI.

The rearrangement joins TRBV28 to TRBJ2-7, with D unclear. CDR3 length: 14 residues. Germline loops: CDR1 MDHEN, CDR2 SYDVKM. Between the trimmed V and J ends, which lost 2 bases and 3 bases, there was a span of 11 bases. The CDR3 DNA sequence: TGTGCCAGCAGTTTACCTGCAGGATACTACGAGCAGTACTTC. Translating it yields CASSLPAGYYEQYF.